The 16 T cell receptor beta chains given below trace back to one sample, sequenced in a study of blood T cell repertoires in COVID-19. The protocol was immunoSEQ multiplex PCR, while the TCRdb copy is restricted to in-frame clones and leaves out a portion. This sample has about 36,000 clones, with about 80% found just once. Sequenced material: peripheral blood. These receptors originate from a man in his sixties with active COVID-19.

The rearrangement uses TRBV2 and TRBJ2-1; 11 bases match TRBD1. Germline V gene lookup returns CDR1 SNHLY and CDR2 FYNNEI. The V and J ends lost 10 bases and 6 bases, in that order; junction bases with no gene match: 8. The CDR3 loop spans 14 amino acids. CDR3 DNA sequence: TGTGCCACCCTCGGAGGGACAGGGGGCAATGAGCAGTTCTTC. It codes for CATLGGTGGNEQFF.

The chain carries TRBV30 and TRBJ2-5; D not resolved. The germline V and J ends were trimmed by 2 bases and 9 bases, with 19 bases remaining between them. Germline V CDR1 and CDR2: GTSNPN, SVGIG (reference sequence). The CDR3 has 14 residues. CDR3 DNA sequence: TGTGCCTGGAGTCCTCGTTTAGGTCGGGTGTCCCAGTACTTC. It translates to CAWSPRLGRVSQYF. Combining the CDR3 with reference TRBV30 and TRBJ2-5 gives the whole variable domain SQTIHQWPATLVQPVGSPLSLECTVEGTSNPNLYWYRQAAGRGLQLLFYSVGIGQISSEVPQNLSASRPQDRQFILSSKKLLLSDSGFYLCAWSPRLGRVSQYFGPGTRLLVL.

J is TRBJ2-1 and V is TRBV6-2 or TRBV6-3, with 8 bases that match TRBD1. Trimming took 2 bases from V and 5 from J; bases not matched to a gene: 8. Per germline, CDR1 MNHEY and CDR2 SVGEGT. The CDR3 runs 16 residues. The CDR3 loop is CASSYLGQGVHNEQFF. CDR3 in DNA: TGTGCCAGCAGTTACCTAGGACAGGGAGTCCACAATGAGCAGTTCTTC.

This clone was observed a single time. The chain couples TRBV6-6 to TRBJ1-3; D might be TRBD1 (5 bases). CDR1 is MNHNY, CDR2 SVGAGI, per germline (reference sequence). The CDR3 extends over 13 amino acids. Trimming left V 6 bases short and J 3 bases short, with 9 bases between. The DNA for the CDR3 is TGTGCCAGCAGCAGGGCTGATGGAAACACCATATATTTT. This sequence encodes CASSRADGNTIYF.

J is TRBJ2-7 and V is TRBV6-5; 8 positions agree with TRBD2. CDR1 and CDR2 from the germline V gene are MNHEY and SVGAGI. J gave up 5 bases and V 0 bases, and 3 bases lay outside the gene matches. The CDR3 consists of 14 residues. The CDR3 region has the DNA TGTGCCAGCAGTTACTCGAGCGGGGGACACGAGCAGTACTTC. Protein: CASSYSSGGHEQYF.

The chain employs TRBV7-3 and TRBJ1-6; no clear D. The germline CDR1 and CDR2 sequences are SGHTA and FQGTGA. Deletions cut 9 bases from V and 0 bases from J, with 15 bases between. The CDR3 contains 16 residues. The CDR3 spells CARGGWPSSYNSPLHF. DNA of the CDR3: TGTGCCAGAGGAGGATGGCCGAGCTCCTATAATTCACCCCTCCACTTT.

This rearrangement joins TRBV7-2 to TRBJ1-2; TRBD1 matches at 9 bases. The length of the CDR3 is 15 residues. Per the germline V gene, CDR1 is SGHTA and CDR2 is FQGNSA. V trimming: 4 bases; J trimming: 8 bases; junction bases outside the gene matches: 11. The CDR3 is CASSWGPQGAGGYTF. Written as DNA, the CDR3 is TGTGCCAGCAGCTGGGGCCCACAGGGGGCGGGGGGCTACACCTTC.

The chain uses TRBV18 and TRBJ1-3; D gene uncertain. This CDR3 is built from 15 residues. Germline CDR1 KGHSH, CDR2 LQKENI. Between the trimmed V and J ends, which lost 0 bases and 1 base, there was a span of 7 bases. Here the CDR3 DNA reads TGTGCCAGCTCACCACCACAGCCTTCTGGAAACACCATATATTTT. This sequence encodes CASSPPQPSGNTIYF.

The V and J genes are TRBV2 and TRBJ1-2, with 10 bases matching TRBD1. CDR3 length: 12 amino acids. Per germline, CDR1 SNHLY and CDR2 FYNNEI. The trim removed 6 bases at V and 9 bases at J, leaving 4 bases unmatched. The CDR3 reads CASSRTGGSYTF. The CDR3 DNA reads TGTGCCAGCAGCCGGACAGGGGGAAGCTACACCTTC.

This clone appeared once. The chain combines TRBV27 with TRBJ2-2, with 7 bases identical to TRBD2. In germline, CDR1 is MNHEY, CDR2 SMNVEV (reference sequence). The V gene end was trimmed by 0 bases and the J gene end by 5 bases; junction bases not matched to a gene: 3. The CDR3 totals 15 residues. CDR3 coding DNA: TGTGCCAGCAGTTTATCGATGGGAGGGACCGGGGAGCTGTTTTTT. It codes for CASSLSMGGTGELFF.

This chain joins TRBV5-8 and TRBJ2-5; D may be TRBD2 (6 bases). Trimming left V 4 bases short and J 2 bases short, with 12 bases between. The CDR3 is 14 amino acids. Germline CDR1 SGHTS, CDR2 YDEGEE. Here the CDR3 DNA reads TGTGCCAGCAGCAAGGGACTCATGCAAGAGACCCAGTACTTC. The encoded protein is CASSKGLMQETQYF.

The genes are TRBV20-1 and TRBJ1-1; 10 nucleotides align to TRBD1. The trim removed 5 bases at V and 11 bases at J, leaving 2 bases unmatched. The germline V gene encodes CDR1 DFQATT and CDR2 SNEGSKA (reference sequence). The CDR3 covers 10 residues. In nucleotides, the CDR3 is TGCAGTGCTGAGGACAGGGGGGCTTTCTTT. As protein: CSAEDRGAFF.

The chain carries TRBV10-3 and TRBJ1-4, with TRBD1 matching 7 bases. The germline CDR1 and CDR2 sequences are ENHRY and SYGVKD. J gave up 8 bases and V 6 bases, and 9 bases lay outside the gene matches. This CDR3 region has 14 residues. The CDR3 nucleotides are TGTGCCATCAGGAGACAGGGCGCGGGAGAAAAACTGTTTTTT. Amino acid sequence: CAIRRQGAGEKLFF.

A word on this clone: One end of the junction is discordant with germline, which a read error may explain. The chain carries TRBV7-4 and TRBJ1-5; D ambiguous. The CDR3 contains 15 residues. CDR1 is SGHVT, CDR2 SQSDAQ, per germline. The CDR3 loop is CVSSLRAGWNQPQHF. CDR3 nucleotide sequence: TGTGTCAGCAGCCTCCGTGCAGGCTGGAATCAGCCCCAGCATTTT.

V gene TRBV7-2 combines with J gene TRBJ2-7; D is perhaps TRBD1 (5 bases). CDR3 length: 17 residues. CDR1 and CDR2 (germline): SGHTA, FQGNSA. V lost 2 bases and J 3 bases, leaving 20 bases between the germline ends. For the CDR3, the DNA is TGTGCCAGCAGCTTATCGGGTGTAGGGGCCAGATTCTACGAGCAGTACTTC. As protein: CASSLSGVGARFYEQYF.

The V gene is TRBV25-1, the J gene TRBJ1-1, with D possibly being TRBD1 (5 bases). There are 14 residues in the CDR3. CDR1 and CDR2 from the germline V gene are MGHDK and SYGVNS. The V and J ends lost 3 bases and 5 bases respectively, with 13 bases between them. CDR3 region: CASSDGGGSTEAFF. Written as DNA, the CDR3 is TGTGCCAGCAGTGATGGGGGGGGGAGTACTGAAGCTTTCTTT. The variable domain in full, completed from reference TRBV25-1 and TRBJ1-1, reads EADIYQTPRYLVIGTGKKITLECSQTMGHDKMYWYQQDPGMELHLIHYSYGVNSTEKGDLSSESTVSRIRTEHFPLTLESARPSHTSQYLCASSDGGGSTEAFFGQGTRLTVV.